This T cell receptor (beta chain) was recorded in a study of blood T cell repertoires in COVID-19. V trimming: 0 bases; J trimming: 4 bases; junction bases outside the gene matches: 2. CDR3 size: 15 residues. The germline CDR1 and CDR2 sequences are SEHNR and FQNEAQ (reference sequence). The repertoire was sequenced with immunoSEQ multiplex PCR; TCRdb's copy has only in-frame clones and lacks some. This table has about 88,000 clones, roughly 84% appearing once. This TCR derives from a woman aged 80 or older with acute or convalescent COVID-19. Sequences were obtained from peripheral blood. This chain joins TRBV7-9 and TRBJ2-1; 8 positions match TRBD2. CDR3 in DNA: TGTGCCAGCAGCTTAGCTAGCGGGGTTTACAATGAGCAGTTCTTC. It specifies CASSLASGVYNEQFF.